This T cell receptor (beta chain) was documented in a study of PD-1 blockade in classical Hodgkin lymphoma. Overall study: The nivolumab dose that patients received was 3 mg/kg, given intravenously every 2 weeks.

The CDR3 is 15 amino acids. Germline CDR1 MNHEY, CDR2 SMNVEV (reference sequence). The ends were cut back, 8 bases at V and 0 bases at J, with 14 bases in the middle. On this clone itself: Its target is unknown.

General study results and limits: CD4+ but not CD8+ TCR diversity rose significantly by C4D1. What caused the repertoire differences, perhaps disease activity or prior therapy, remains undefined.

The table came from immunoSEQ multiplex PCR; TCRdb's copy has only in-frame clones and leaves some out. Of 25,000 to 35,000 clones in the sample, about 76% are singletons; the top ten hold over 2.5%. With no exception, relapse followed autologous stem cell transplantation in all patients, and brentuximab vedotin exposure varied. Complete response, partial response or progressive disease made up the best responses. The gene calls are TRBV27 and TRBJ1-5, with TRBD1 as a possible D gene (6 bases). The source material was peripheral blood mononuclear cells (PBMCs), sampled before the second cycle of nivolumab. This TCR was sampled from a human donor with classical Hodgkin lymphoma. The CDR3 sequence: CASRGGAYSNQPQHF. In DNA form, the CDR3 reads TGTGCCAGCCGCGGGGGGGCGTATAGCAATCAGCCCCAGCATTTT.